Listed below are T cell receptor beta chains from one sample, sequenced in a study of T-cell reconstitution after alpha-beta-depleted transplantation in children. TCRdb ran MiXCR on the PCR reads and lists one entry per CDR3 protein. The sample contains hundreds of thousands of distinct CDR3 sequences, 16% of which appear only once. The specimen comprised PBMCs from the stem cell graft donor, sampled from the stem cell graft. These receptors all come from a human donor who donated a stem cell graft to a child with acute myeloid leukemia. Each CDR3 is given with its conserved first and last residue. Each record gives: J gene, D gene, V gene, clone size, CDR3 DNA, CDR3 protein. D genes are given only for firm matches. Size tells how often a clone was seen (once, few, many) or the class of an expanded clone, and some rows leave it out.

>TRBJ2-7|.|TRBV7-2|.
TGTGCCAGCAGCTTAGCGTGGACCTACGAGCAGTACTTC
CASSLAWTYEQYF
>TRBJ1-1|TRBD1|TRBV20-1|.
TGCAGTTGGGGACAGGGTCACACTGAAGCTTTCTTT
CSWGQGHTEAFF
>TRBJ2-5|TRBD1|TRBV28|.
TGTGCCAGCAGTGGACAGGGTAAAGAGACCCAGTACTTC
CASSGQGKETQYF
>TRBJ2-1|.|TRBV4-1|few
TGCGCCAGCAGCCTCGAGGGCGCAGGGCACTACAATGAGCAGTTCTTC
CASSLEGAGHYNEQFF
>TRBJ2-3|.|TRBV5-3|many
TGTGCCAGCAGTCGGGACCAACCGTCTAGCACAGATACGCAGTATTTT
CASSRDQPSSTDTQYF
>TRBJ1-2|.|TRBV7-2|.
TGTGCCAGCAGCTTTCGACAGGCTGGCTATGGCTACACCTTC
CASSFRQAGYGYTF
>TRBJ1-2|.|TRBV12-3/TRBV12-4|many
TGTGCCAGCAGCCATACAGTTGGCTATGGCTACACCTTC
CASSHTVGYGYTF
>TRBJ2-3|.|TRBV10-3|.
TGTGCCATCAGGAGACAGACCAGCACAGATACGCAGTATTTT
CAIRRQTSTDTQYF
>TRBJ1-2|TRBD1|TRBV29-1|many
TGCAGCGTAACCGGGACAGGGCACTATGGCTACACCTTC
CSVTGTGHYGYTF
>TRBJ1-5|TRBD1|TRBV7-2|.
TGTGCCAGCAGCTTGACTACAGGGGCGAATCAGCCCCAGCATTTT
CASSLTTGANQPQHF
>TRBJ2-5|.|TRBV10-3|.
TGTGCCATCAGTGAGGAACAGGCCGAAGAGACCCAGTACTTC
CAISEEQAEETQYF
>TRBJ1-6|.|TRBV7-9|many
TGTGCCAGCAGCTTGAGTGTTGGGACGTTTACTTCACCCCTCCACTTT
CASSLSVGTFTSPLHF
>TRBJ2-3|.|TRBV7-7|few
TGTGCCACTTCTCAGGGTAGGGGCACAGATACGCAGTATTTT
CATSQGRGTDTQYF
>TRBJ2-5|TRBD1|TRBV7-2|many
TGTGCCAGCAGCATCGGGACAGTACAAGAGACCCAGTACTTC
CASSIGTVQETQYF
>TRBJ2-5|.|TRBV5-1|few
TGCGCCAGCAGCTTGGCCCCACGGACGGTGGAGACCCAGTACTTC
CASSLAPRTVETQYF
>TRBJ2-3|.|TRBV10-2|.
TGCGCCAGCAGTGCCCTCAAGGATACGCAGTATTTT
CASSALKDTQYF
>TRBJ2-3|.|TRBV15|many
TGTGCCACCGGAGTAACTGCAGTTCTTGGCACAGATACGCAGTATTTT
CATGVTAVLGTDTQYF
>TRBJ1-2|TRBD1|TRBV6-2/TRBV6-3|.
TGTGCCAGCAGTTTGACAGGGTTTCGCTATGGCTACACCTTC
CASSLTGFRYGYTF
>TRBJ2-7|TRBD1|TRBV20-1|many
TGCAGTGCTAGAGATTACCCCGTGGACAGGGGTGGAGAGCAGTACTTC
CSARDYPVDRGGEQYF
>TRBJ1-1|.|TRBV6-2/TRBV6-3|.
TGTGCCAGCAGTTACTCGCCCCCTAGGGGAGGGAACACTGAAGCTTTCTTT
CASSYSPPRGGNTEAFF
>TRBJ2-5|.|TRBV7-9|many
TGTGCCAGCAGCCCCGGGGGGACCCAGTACTTC
CASSPGGTQYF
>TRBJ2-2|.|TRBV7-2|.
TGTGCCAGCAGCTTATTGGGTACAGGGAAAACCGGGGAGCTGTTTTTT
CASSLLGTGKTGELFF
>TRBJ2-1|.|TRBV6-1|many
TGTGCCAGCGAGGAGAGGGCCTACAATGAGCAGTTCTTC
CASEERAYNEQFF
>TRBJ1-6|.|TRBV20-1|many
TGCAGTGCTAGAGAAGGCGGGGGCAAGGGTTCACCCCTCCACTTT
CSAREGGGKGSPLHF
>TRBJ2-5|.|TRBV5-8|.
TGTGCCAGCAGCTTGTATGTCGGGGGACAAGAGACCCAGTACTTC
CASSLYVGGQETQYF
>TRBJ2-2|.|TRBV9|few
TGTGCCAGCAGTAGGTCCGGGGCCCCGAACACCGGGGAGCTGTTTTTT
CASSRSGAPNTGELFF
>TRBJ2-1|TRBD1|TRBV20-1|many
TGCAGTGCTCGGACAGGGGTTAATGAGCAGTTCTTC
CSARTGVNEQFF
>TRBJ1-6|TRBD1|TRBV10-1|many
TGCGCCAGCAGTGCGGGGGACAGTAATTCACCCCTCCACTTT
CASSAGDSNSPLHF
>TRBJ1-5|.|TRBV6-5|.
TGTGCCAGCAGTTACCTGGTTGACCGAAGTGGAGGCAATCAGCCCCAGCATTTT
CASSYLVDRSGGNQPQHF
>TRBJ2-5|.|TRBV3-1|.
TGTGCCAGCTCGGCGGGGGCCACAGGGACCCAGTACTTC
CASSAGATGTQYF
>TRBJ2-1|TRBD1|TRBV15|.
TGTGCCACCTTCGAGACAGGGAGCTCCTACAATGAGCAGTTCTTC
CATFETGSSYNEQFF
>TRBJ1-2|TRBD1|TRBV7-9|few
TGTGCCAGCAGCTCAGGACAGGGCGGGCAAGGCTATGGCTACACCTTC
CASSSGQGGQGYGYTF
>TRBJ2-3|.|TRBV20-1|many
TGCAGTGCTAGAGACGAGGGAGGCACAGATACGCAGTATTTT
CSARDEGGTDTQYF
>TRBJ2-1|.|TRBV6-5|few
TGTGCCAGCAGTTACCGGGGGATCTCCTACAATGAGCAGTTCTTC
CASSYRGISYNEQFF
>TRBJ2-2|.|TRBV4-3|many
TGCGCCAGCAGCCGCGACTATGGAGTGGGGGAGCTGTTTTTT
CASSRDYGVGELFF
>TRBJ1-6|.|TRBV28|few
TGTGCCAGCAGTCTACCCCCGACCCCCCTCCACTTT
CASSLPPTPLHF
>TRBJ2-5|.|TRBV29-1|many
TGCAGCGCTCCGGTTGGGGTTGAGACCCAGTACTTC
CSAPVGVETQYF
>TRBJ1-3|.|TRBV15|many
TGTGCCACCAGCAGAGATCGGACGGGCTCTGGAAACACCATATATTTT
CATSRDRTGSGNTIYF
>TRBJ1-1|TRBD1|TRBV12-3/TRBV12-4|few
TGTGCCAGCACCCTGTCTGGGACAGGGGACACTGAAGCTTTCTTT
CASTLSGTGDTEAFF
>TRBJ2-1|TRBD2|TRBV4-2|many
TGTGCCAGCTCCCTCTTCCCTAGCGGGGAGGATGAGCAGTTCTTC
CASSLFPSGEDEQFF
>TRBJ1-5|.|TRBV12-3/TRBV12-4|many
TGTGCCAGCAGTTTTGGGGGATTCCAGCCCCAGCATTTT
CASSFGGFQPQHF
>TRBJ2-3|.|TRBV7-2|.
TGTGCCAGCAGCTACCGGTCGGGCACAGATACGCAGTATTTT
CASSYRSGTDTQYF
>TRBJ1-5|.|TRBV10-3|many
TGTGCCATCAGCGGGGGAGGGTATAGCAATCAGCCCCAGCATTTT
CAISGGGYSNQPQHF
>TRBJ2-7|TRBD1|TRBV20-1|many
TGCAGTGCTAGGCTCGACAGGGGGTACGAGCAGTACTTC
CSARLDRGYEQYF
>TRBJ2-2|TRBD1|TRBV20-1|.
TGCAGTGCCCGACAGGGCGCGAACACCGGGGAGCTGTTTTTT
CSARQGANTGELFF
>TRBJ1-3|TRBD1|TRBV29-1|.
TGCCGCGTTGAAGAGAGGGACAGGGGTTTCTCTTCTGGAAACACCATATATTTT
CRVEERDRGFSSGNTIYF
>TRBJ1-2|.|TRBV20-1|many
TGCAGTGCTGAAAGACAGAACCATGGCTACACCTTC
CSAERQNHGYTF
>TRBJ2-5|.|TRBV12-3/TRBV12-4|.
TGTGCCAGCAGTTATCGAATGCGGGGGCTTCCTCAAGAGACCCAGTACTTC
CASSYRMRGLPQETQYF
>TRBJ2-5|.|TRBV27|few
TGTGCCAGCAGTTTAGTATTCCAGGGGGGAGAGACCCAGTACTTC
CASSLVFQGGETQYF
>TRBJ2-7|.|TRBV12-3/TRBV12-4|.
TGTGCCAGCAGCCGTGGAGGTATGAGAAACGAGCAGTACTTC
CASSRGGMRNEQYF
>TRBJ2-3|.|TRBV5-1|.
TGCGCCAGCAGCTTGGAACTCGGACGGACTGGAGATACGCAGTATTTT
CASSLELGRTGDTQYF
>TRBJ2-2|.|TRBV20-1|many
.
CSANEGPGSCFF
>TRBJ2-1|TRBD2|TRBV12-3/TRBV12-4|.
TGTGCCAGCAGTTCTAGCGGGGGGAGCTCCTACAATGAGCAGTTCTTC
CASSSSGGSSYNEQFF